One sample yielded the 27 T cell receptor beta chains listed below, sequenced in a study of T cells after yellow fever vaccination. One entry per CDR3 protein, called by TCRdb with MiXCR from the 5' RACE reads. This table has under 550,000 distinct CDR3 sequences, 21% appearing once. Sample: PBMCs, taken about 21 days after the first yellow fever vaccination. These receptor sequences come from a man between 18 and 29 years old who received the YFV17D yellow fever vaccine.

The chain has TRBV5-1 and TRBJ2-6; D is undetermined. Per the germline V gene, CDR1 is SGHRS and CDR2 is YFSETQ. The germline V and J ends were trimmed by 4 bases and 3 bases, with 11 bases remaining between them. This CDR3 region has 15 residues. The CDR3 sequence: CASSPNPGGANVLTF. The CDR3 nucleotides are TGCGCCAGCAGCCCAAACCCAGGTGGGGCCAACGTCCTGACTTTC.

This clonotype was detected a few times. The V gene is TRBV20-1, the J gene TRBJ2-5; 10 bases map to TRBD2. The germline V gene has CDR1 DFQATT and CDR2 SNEGSKA (reference sequence). The trim removed 5 bases at V and 3 bases at J, leaving 12 bases unmatched. This CDR3 has 16 amino acids. CDR3 coding DNA: TGCAGTGCTGGGCGAGGAGGGCTAGCGGGGGAAGAGACCCAGTACTTC. Its protein product is CSAGRGGLAGEETQYF.

This clonotype was seen only a few times. This chain links TRBV29-1 with TRBJ1-3, with unresolved D. Trimming pared 6 bases from V and 1 base from J, leaving 13 bases between. Germline assignment: CDR1 SQVTM and CDR2 ANQGSEA. The CDR3 is 14 residues long. The CDR3 is CSVRRKTSGNTIYF. The CDR3 DNA reads TGCAGCGTAAGAAGGAAGACTTCTGGAAACACCATATATTTT.

This chain joins TRBV7-9 and TRBJ2-7, with 10 positions matching TRBD1. The CDR3 runs 14 residues. The germline gives CDR1 SEHNR, CDR2 FQNEAQ (reference sequence). Trimming cost V 5 bases and J 5 bases; bases outside gene matches: 6. CDR3 protein: CASSTGQGVNEQYF. CDR3 in DNA: TGTGCCAGCAGCACTGGACAGGGGGTTAACGAGCAGTACTTC.

The rearrangement links TRBV5-1 to TRBJ2-5; either TRBD1 or TRBD2 may supply D (5 bases each). This CDR3 is 15 amino acids long. CDR1 is SGHRS and CDR2 is YFSETQ in the germline V gene. The germline V and J ends were trimmed by 4 bases and 4 bases, with 17 bases remaining between them. CDR3 sequence: CASSTADPGRETQYF. In DNA form, the CDR3 reads TGCGCCAGCAGCACAGCAGACCCGGGACGAGAGACCCAGTACTTC.

This clonotype was found a few times. The chain combines TRBV5-5 with TRBJ2-6, with D tentatively TRBD1 (6 bases). CDR1 is SGHKS and CDR2 is YYEKEE in the germline V gene (reference sequence). The CDR3 has 18 amino acids. V was trimmed by 4 bases and J by 1 base, leaving 18 bases between them. The CDR3 spells CASSKQPGQKSGANVLTF. The CDR3 region has the DNA TGTGCCAGCAGCAAACAACCGGGACAAAAGTCTGGGGCCAACGTCCTGACTTTC. The full variable domain, its missing parts supplied by reference TRBV5-5 and TRBJ2-6, is DAGVTQSPTHLIKTRGQQVTLRCSPISGHKSVSWYQQVLGQGPQFIFQYYEKEERGRGNFPDRFSARQFPNYSSELNVNALLLGDSALYLCASSKQPGQKSGANVLTFGAGSRLTVL.

This clonotype appeared many times. CDR3 loop: CASSAGTGSTDTQYF. The CDR3 DNA sequence: TGCGCCAGCAGCGCCGGGACCGGCAGCACAGATACGCAGTATTTT. The chain recombines TRBV5-1 with TRBJ2-3; the D call may be TRBD1 or TRBD2 (5 bases each). The CDR3 contains 15 residues. Germline V CDR1 and CDR2: SGHRS, YFSETQ. The V end was cut by 4 bases, the J end by 0 bases, with 12 bases between.

This clonotype was found a few times. The V and J genes are TRBV6-2 or TRBV6-3 and TRBJ1-1, with 7 bases lining up with TRBD1. Looked up from germline, CDR1 is MNHEY and CDR2 is SVGEGT. J lost 6 bases, V lost 7 bases, and 14 bases had no gene match. The CDR3 runs 15 residues. The CDR3 DNA sequence: TGTGCCAGCATAGGACAGGCGACCTCTTCTTCTGAAGCTTTCTTT. Translated, it gives CASIGQATSSSEAFF.

A few counts support this clonotype. The chain couples TRBV4-1 to TRBJ2-3; 11 bases are shared with TRBD2. The CDR3 consists of 18 residues. Trimming took 4 bases from V and 2 from J; bases not matched to a gene: 11. CDR1 and CDR2 (germline): MGHRA, YSYEKL. CDR3 coding DNA: TGCGCCAGCAGCCCCCTAAGTCGACTAGCGGGGATCACAGATACGCAGTATTTT. Protein sequence: CASSPLSRLAGITDTQYF.

This chain uses TRBV25-1 with TRBJ2-5, with 7 bases identical to TRBD2. With 8 bases clipped from V and 5 bases from J, the junction kept 5 bases outside the gene matches. Germline V gene data show CDR1 as MGHDK and CDR2 as SYGVNS. This CDR3 has 12 residues. The CDR3 is CASGGLDETQYF. The CDR3 bases are TGTGCCAGCGGCGGACTAGACGAGACCCAGTACTTC.

This clonotype has ten or more counts. For the CDR3, the DNA is TGTGCCAGCAGCTCAATACAGGGGGCCGGGGCTTTCTTT. Its translation: CASSSIQGAGAFF. The genes are TRBV7-3 and TRBJ1-1; TRBD1 agrees at 9 bases. The length of the CDR3 is 13 residues. The germline CDR1 and CDR2 sequences are SGHTA and FQGTGA. V gave up 4 bases and J gave up 11 bases; unmatched junction bases: 8.

The gene calls are TRBV5-1 and TRBJ1-1; 7 nucleotides match TRBD1. Germline values: CDR1 SGHRS, CDR2 YFSETQ. Trimming cost V 2 bases and J 0 bases; bases outside gene matches: 4. CDR3 length: 15 residues. For the CDR3, the DNA is TGCGCCAGCAGCTTAGCCGGGACAGTGAACACTGAAGCTTTCTTT. This codes for CASSLAGTVNTEAFF.

This chain uses TRBV15 with TRBJ1-1; a possible D gene is TRBD1 (6 bases). There are 14 residues in the CDR3. The V and J ends lost 0 bases and 5 bases respectively, with 10 bases between them. Germline CDR1 LNHNV, CDR2 YYDKDF (reference sequence). The CDR3 here is CATSRDGGQTEAFF. The CDR3 coding sequence is TGTGCCACCAGCAGAGATGGGGGGCAGACTGAAGCTTTCTTT.

The chain is built from TRBV4-2 and TRBJ2-3; D not resolved. There are 17 residues in the CDR3. Trimming pared 6 bases from V and 0 bases from J, leaving 19 bases between. CDR1 LGHNA and CDR2 YNFKEQ come from the germline V gene. The CDR3 spells CASRGRPDRWSTDTQYF. CDR3 in DNA: TGTGCCAGCAGAGGCAGACCCGACCGATGGAGCACAGATACGCAGTATTTT.

This chain links TRBV7-3 with TRBJ2-3; 9 bases are a match to TRBD2. Per the germline V gene, CDR1 is SGHTA and CDR2 is FQGTGA. The CDR3 covers 16 residues. V lost 1 base to trimming and J lost 2 bases; unmatched junction nucleotides: 4. CDR3 in amino acids: CASSLKGGGATDTQYF. Here the CDR3 DNA reads TGTGCCAGCAGCTTAAAGGGCGGGGGGGCCACAGATACGCAGTATTTT.

This clonotype was counted between two and nine times. The chain employs TRBV12-3 or TRBV12-4 and TRBJ1-4; unclear D gene. V was trimmed by 3 bases and J by 4 bases, leaving 12 bases between them. The CDR3 length is 15 residues. The DNA for the CDR3 is TGTGCCAGCAGTTTGGCGGGGTACCTTAATGAAAAACTGTTTTTT. Translating gives CASSLAGYLNEKLFF.

The rearrangement uses TRBV6-2 or TRBV6-3 and TRBJ2-7; TRBD1 aligns across 8 bases. The CDR3 has 14 amino acids. V was clipped by 5 bases and J by 2 bases; unmatched bases: 5. Germline CDR1 and CDR2: MNHEY and SVGEGT. The chain's CDR3 is CASSGRDRPYEQYF. The CDR3 DNA reads TGTGCCAGCAGTGGCCGGGACAGGCCCTACGAGCAGTACTTC.

The V call is TRBV19, the J call TRBJ2-2, with D perhaps TRBD1 or TRBD2 (5 bases each). The CDR3 length is 12 residues. The germline CDR1 and CDR2 sequences are LNHDA and SQIVND (reference sequence). V was shortened by 8 bases and J by 7 bases, with 11 bases between the two germline ends. The CDR3 coding sequence is TGTGCCAGTGGGCGAGGGGTCGGGGAGCTGTTTTTT. This gives the protein CASGRGVGELFF. Full variable domain (rest looked up from reference TRBV19 and TRBJ2-2): DGGITQSPKYLFRKEGQNVTLSCEQNLNHDAMYWYRQDPGQGLRLIYYSQIVNDFQKGDIAEGYSVSREKKESFPLTVTSAQKNPTAFYLCASGRGVGELFFGEGSRLTVL.

The chain has TRBV29-1 and TRBJ1-1; 7 nucleotides line up with TRBD1. The trim removed 4 bases at V and 1 base at J, leaving 6 bases unmatched. This CDR3 is 14 amino acids long. Germline CDR1 and CDR2: SQVTM and ANQGSEA. The CDR3 is CSVAKGARNTEAFF. CDR3 nucleotide sequence: TGCAGCGTTGCCAAGGGGGCTAGGAACACTGAAGCTTTCTTT.

This chain links TRBV7-3 with TRBJ2-7; D remains unclear. This CDR3 spans 14 amino acids. Germline-derived CDR1 and CDR2 are SGHTA and FQGTGA. V was clipped by 0 bases and J by 2 bases, with 8 bases between them. CDR3: CASSLTTGTYEQYV. The DNA of the CDR3 is TGTGCCAGCAGCTTAACTACCGGAACCTACGAGCAGTACGTC.

This clonotype has just a few counts. The CDR3 nucleotides read TGCGCCAGCAGCCATGGGACTAGCGGGGGGGATACGCAGTATTTT. Its protein product is CASSHGTSGGDTQYF. V is TRBV5-1 and J is TRBJ2-3; TRBD2 matches at 15 bases. This CDR3 has 15 amino acids. Germline assignment: CDR1 SGHRS and CDR2 YFSETQ. The V segment lost 4 bases and the J segment 6 bases; nucleotides outside the gene matches: 3. Full variable domain (rest looked up from reference TRBV5-1 and TRBJ2-3): KAGVTQTPRYLIKTRGQQVTLSCSPISGHRSVSWYQQTPGQGLQFLFEYFSETQRNKGNFPGRFSGRQFSNSRSEMNVSTLELGDSALYLCASSHGTSGGDTQYFGPGTRLTVL.

The J gene is TRBJ1-1, the V gene TRBV7-9, with 8 bases lining up with TRBD1. The CDR3 sequence is 16 residues long. Germline V gene sequence: CDR1 SEHNR, CDR2 FQNEAQ (reference sequence). V lost 5 bases, J lost 1 base, and 9 bases stayed unmatched. The DNA of the CDR3 is TGTGCCAGCAGCACCTGGGACAGGACGAAGAACACTGAAGCTTTCTTT. Protein sequence: CASSTWDRTKNTEAFF.

The chain uses TRBV6-1 and TRBJ1-2; 9 bases align to TRBD1. The CDR3 is made up of 13 amino acids. Germline CDR1 MNHNS, CDR2 SASEGT. The trim removed 6 bases at V and 8 bases at J, leaving 7 bases unmatched. The CDR3 loop reads CASRGGQGEGYTF. CDR3 bases: TGTGCCAGCAGGGGGGGACAGGGTGAGGGCTACACCTTC.

The V call is TRBV7-9, the J call TRBJ1-1; no firm D call. Germline assignment: CDR1 SEHNR and CDR2 FQNEAQ (reference sequence). The V end was cut by 5 bases, the J end by 1 base, with 8 bases between. The CDR3 extends over 13 amino acids. In DNA, the CDR3 is TGTGCCAGCAGCGACCAGCAGAACACTGAAGCTTTCTTT. Translated, it gives CASSDQQNTEAFF.

The gene calls are TRBV29-1 and TRBJ2-5; tentatively, D is TRBD1 (6 bases). V lost 6 bases and J 5 bases, leaving 10 bases between the germline ends. CDR1 and CDR2 (germline): SQVTM, ANQGSEA. This CDR3 region has 11 residues. The CDR3 DNA is TGCAGCGTAGGGGGTTATGAGACCCAGTACTTC. Its protein product is CSVGGYETQYF. Together with reference TRBV29-1 and TRBJ2-5, the CDR3 gives the full variable domain: SAVISQKPSRDICQRGTSLTIQCQVDSQVTMMFWYRQQPGQSLTLIATANQGSEATYESGFVIDKFPISRPNLTFSTLTVSNMSPEDSSIYLCSVGGYETQYFGPGTRLLVL.

The chain employs TRBV20-1 and TRBJ2-5, with TRBD2 as a possible D gene (6 bases). Looked up from germline, CDR1 is DFQATT and CDR2 is SNEGSKA (reference sequence). This CDR3 comprises 12 residues. For the CDR3, the DNA is TGCAGCCCGGGGCGGGGTCGAGAGACCCAGTACTTC. Encoded protein: CSPGRGRETQYF.

This chain joins TRBV20-1 and TRBJ2-1, with a possible D match to TRBD2 (6 bases). The CDR3 is 13 residues long. From germline, CDR1 is DFQATT and CDR2 SNEGSKA (reference sequence). The CDR3 protein is CSTRDSTYNEQFF. In DNA form, the CDR3 reads TGCAGCACCCGGGACTCGACGTACAATGAGCAGTTCTTC.